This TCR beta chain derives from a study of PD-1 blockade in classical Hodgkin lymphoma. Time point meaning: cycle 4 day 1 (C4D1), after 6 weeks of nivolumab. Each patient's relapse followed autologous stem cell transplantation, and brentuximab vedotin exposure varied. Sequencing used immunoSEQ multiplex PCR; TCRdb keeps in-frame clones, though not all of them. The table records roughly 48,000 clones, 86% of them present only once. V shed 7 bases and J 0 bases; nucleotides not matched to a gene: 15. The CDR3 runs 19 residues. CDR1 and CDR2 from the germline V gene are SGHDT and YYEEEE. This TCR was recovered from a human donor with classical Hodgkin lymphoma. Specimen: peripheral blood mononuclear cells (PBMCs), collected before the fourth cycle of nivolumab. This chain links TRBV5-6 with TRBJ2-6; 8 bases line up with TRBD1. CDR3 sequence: CASLNARQGLSSGANVLTF. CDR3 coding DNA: TGTGCCAGCCTTAATGCCAGACAGGGGTTAAGCTCTGGGGCCAACGTCCTGACTTTC. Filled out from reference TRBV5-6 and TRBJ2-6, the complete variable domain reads DAGVTQSPTHLIKTRGQQVTLRCSPKSGHDTVSWYQQALGQGPQFIFQYYEEEERQRGNFPDRFSGHQFPNYSSELNVNALLLGDSALYLCASLNARQGLSSGANVLTFGAGSRLTVL.